This T cell receptor beta chain was observed in a study of cytomegalovirus exposure and HLA in healthy donors. Study-wide background: According to later analysis, the same platform produced the 100 to 150 validation and approximately 630 first-cohort repertoires.

As concerns this clone: Its matching antigen is unknown.

With 5 bases clipped from V and 7 bases from J, the junction kept 10 bases outside the gene matches. The CDR3 is made up of 16 amino acids. Germline loops: CDR1 MDHEN, CDR2 SYDVKM. Assay used: immunoSEQ multiplex PCR; TCRdb lists only in-frame clones, some missing. The sample lists just over 65,000 clones, around 97% occurring once. Overall study results and limits: Listed as cytomegalovirus-associated were 150 or so TCR beta chains. The finding came from a later analysis; first-cohort TCR clusters tended to co-occur in the roughly 110 validation repertoires. Across donors, most TCRs were seen rarely, yet some public ones were widespread.

The sequencing sample was made of PBMCs. J is TRBJ2-7 and V is TRBV28; TRBD2 aligns across 14 bases. This clonotype was sampled from a woman between 18 and 29 years old in good health and CMV-seropositive. The CDR3 DNA is TGTGCCAGCAGTCAATACCCGGGACTAGCGGGAGTTGAGCAGTACTTC. It codes for CASSQYPGLAGVEQYF.